This T cell receptor beta chain was captured in a study of identical twins (dated by TCRdb to the mid-2010s). Concerning the study at large: TCR alpha and beta repertoires from monozygotic twins, unrelated adults of various ages and cord blood were deep-sequenced to test whether fetal clonotypes persist. Replicate twin experiments were performed at different times using different library preparation protocols to rule out contamination. The paper's findings and limits, for the study overall: Invariant T cells such as MAIT and iNKT could partly confound zero-insertion analyses, though diverse VJ usage argued against this for most clonotypes. Compared with coincidental sharing between unrelated individuals, out-of-frame TCR alpha sequences shared between twins showed an excess of sequences with low generation probability. Because the same donors could not be followed over many years, the conclusions depended on cross-sectional statistical analysis. Out-of-frame TCR alpha sharing in monozygotic twins was systematically underestimated by recombination models, whereas sharing between unrelated individuals was in agreement with the recombination models. A weaker excess of twin sharing was found in beta out-of-frame sequences because the signal-to-noise ratio was lowered by fewer shared sequences. Abundant cord blood beta clonotypes carried fewer insertions; young adult naive repertoires showed a weaker similar trend, while memory repertoires showed none.

This clonotype was detected a few times. Its antigen is unknown. Qualities for individual bases were not recorded, and no much larger clone is one base off. Every donor in the study was a healthy Caucasian. The twin cohort consisted of three pairs of female monozygotic twins, all aged about 18 to 29 years. Peripheral blood mononuclear cells were the source from which RNA for the TCR libraries was isolated. Libraries were built with 5' RACE. TCRdb records Illumina HiSeq 2000 as the sequencer. Template switching introduced a universal primer binding site; the final cDNA contained a unique molecular identifier, enabling accurate counting of TCR cDNA molecules. Specific primers in the conserved constant-segment region were used to synthesize first-strand cDNA for the TCR alpha and beta chains. Each cDNA library was double barcoded, with a SMART-Mk sample barcode plus Illumina barcodes, to control for contamination. TruSeq adapter sequences along with Illumina sample barcodes were introduced in two successive PCR steps. The TCR alpha and beta cDNA libraries were sequenced on the Illumina HiSeq platform using custom primers. From the authors' description of their analysis: Raw reads were processed with MiGEC to extract unique molecular identifiers, and MiXCR was used to determine CDR3 positions. For each individual, recombination models were inferred using an EM algorithm with the repgenHMM and IGoR tools. The analysis of shared clonotypes was done with the tcR package in R, with sharing normalized by the product of cloneset sizes. To study raw recombination without the effects of thymic and clonal selection, out-of-frame nonproductive sequences were analyzed. Starting from the raw public reads, TCRdb applied fastp trimming at Q25, assembled clones with MiXCR and retained in-frame beta chains. Every entry covers one CDR3 protein and lists the most common genes and DNA from its rows. The V and J calls and clone size come from TCRdb's table, not from the authors' own analysis. The sample has under 1 million distinct CDR3 sequences on record, approximately 13% of them singletons. 1.5% to 2% of the sample comes from the top ten.

These data are also associated with another study on yellow fever vaccine responses in identical twins. The second study reports: The T cell response to vaccination in identical twins was reported by the authors to appear partly convergent and partly personalized. Focusing on identical twins, the study followed the T cell clones that responded to the vaccine, and did so with precision.

The TCR was taken from a woman aged 18-30 years in good health. Material: PBMCs.

The DNA sequence is as follows: TGTGCCAGCAGCCCCCCGATCGGGGTATATGACGTTCAGTACTTC. Its amino acids are CASSPPIGVYDVQYF. The rearrangement joined TRBV7-9 to TRBJ2-4; the D gene is perhaps TRBD2, from 5 matching bases. According to the germline V gene (reference sequence), CDR1 reads SEHNR and CDR2 reads FQNEAQ. Trimming costs V 5 bases and J 11 bases, and their ends lie 22 bases apart. Measured from the cysteine to the phenylalanine, the CDR3 is 15 residues long. CDR3 DNA only is kept here, 45 bases in frame from base 1.